This TCR beta chain is from a study of OX40 agonist ivuxolimab in advanced cancers. Study overall: At doses from 0.01 to 10 mg/kg, patients were given intravenous ivuxolimab every 2 weeks. Anti-PD-1, anti-PD-L1 or anti-CTLA-4 therapy given earlier was allowed, and around 40% had some.

CDR3 size: 13 residues. Trimming removed 6 bases from V and 7 bases from J, with 15 bases in between. Germline assignment: CDR1 SSHAT and CDR2 FNYEAQ (reference sequence). This clone was counted a few times. Profiling relied on immunoSEQ multiplex PCR, and the TCRdb table lists in-frame clones only, not all of them. The sample records around 56,000 clones, approximately 88% being singletons. Sequenced material: CD4+ or CD8+ T cells sorted from blood, taken in a trial of the OX40 agonist ivuxolimab. This sequence originates from an adult with an advanced solid tumor such as melanoma, head and neck, liver or kidney cancer. The chain employs TRBV7-7 and TRBJ1-1, with D possibly being TRBD1 (6 bases). CDR3 DNA sequence: TGTGCCAGCAGTCCTTCCGGGACAAGTGAAGCTTTCTTT. Amino acid sequence: CASSPSGTSEAFF.